This T cell receptor (beta chain) was identified during a study of T cell responses to AZD1222 COVID-19 vaccine. Study-level results: Two AZD1222 administrations were followed by greater Spike-specific TCR breadth and depth. Unmutated variant regions are reportedly targeted by nearly half of spike-specific TCRs.

Clones were read by immunoSEQ multiplex PCR, and TCRdb kept only the in-frame ones, dropping some. The sample has more than 250,000 clones, 85% to 95% seen once. A word on this clone: Its matching antigen is unknown.

V lost 0 bases to trimming and J lost 6 bases, with 16 bases between them. Germline V gene data show CDR1 as SGHRS and CDR2 as YFSETQ. The CDR3 spans 15 residues. The sequence was obtained from an adult in good health. The sample was peripheral blood, taken on day 0 of AZD1222 vaccination. The chain uses TRBV5-1 and TRBJ2-7; maybe TRBD2 (6 bases). The CDR3 region has the DNA TGCGCCAGCAGCTTGGCCTTGGGGGGAGAAGGCGAGCAGTACTTC. It translates to CASSLALGGEGEQYF. Looking up the rest from reference TRBV5-1 and TRBJ2-7 gives the full variable domain: KAGVTQTPRYLIKTRGQQVTLSCSPISGHRSVSWYQQTPGQGLQFLFEYFSETQRNKGNFPGRFSGRQFSNSRSEMNVSTLELGDSALYLCASSLALGGEGEQYFGPGTRLTVT.